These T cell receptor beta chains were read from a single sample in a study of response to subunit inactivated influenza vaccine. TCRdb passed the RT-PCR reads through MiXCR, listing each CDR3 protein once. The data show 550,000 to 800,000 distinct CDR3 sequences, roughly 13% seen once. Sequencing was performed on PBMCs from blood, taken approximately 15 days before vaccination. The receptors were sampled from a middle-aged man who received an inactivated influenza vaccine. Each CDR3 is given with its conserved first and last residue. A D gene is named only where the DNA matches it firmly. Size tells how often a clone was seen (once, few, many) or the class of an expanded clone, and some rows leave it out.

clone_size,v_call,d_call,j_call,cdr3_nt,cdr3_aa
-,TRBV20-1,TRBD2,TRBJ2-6,TGCTGTGCTAGTTTCGGGCTAGCGGTCTCTGGGGCCAACGTCCTGACTTTC,CCASFGLAVSGANVLTF
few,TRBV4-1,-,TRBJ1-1,TGCGCCAGCAGCCAAGAGGTCCTAGGGGAAGCTTTCTTT,CASSQEVLGEAFF
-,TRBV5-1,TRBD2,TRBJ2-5,TGCGCCAGCAGCTACCGACTAGCGGGAGGGCCGGTTAAAGAGACCCAGTACTTC,CASSYRLAGGPVKETQYF
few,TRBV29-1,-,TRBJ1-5,TGCAGCGTTTCGAGGGGGGCGGGTAGCAATCAGCCCCAGCATTTT,CSVSRGAGSNQPQHF
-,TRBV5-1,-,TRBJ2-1,TGCGCCAGCAGCTTGGGGGTTATGGGGCAGTTCTTC,CASSLGVMGQFF
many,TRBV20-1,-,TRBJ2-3,TGCAGTGCTAGAGATTGGGGGGTCGGCGGAGATACGCAGTATTTT,CSARDWGVGGDTQYF
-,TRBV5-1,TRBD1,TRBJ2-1,TGCGCCAGCAGCTTCAGACAGGGTAACTACAATGAGCAGTTCTTC,CASSFRQGNYNEQFF
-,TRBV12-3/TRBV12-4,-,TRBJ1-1,TGTGCCATCAGACCTGGACAGATCATCACTGAAGCTTTCTTT,CAIRPGQIITEAFF
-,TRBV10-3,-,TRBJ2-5,TGTGCCATCAGTGAGGTGACAGCGTACCAAGAGACCCAGTACTTC,CAISEVTAYQETQYF
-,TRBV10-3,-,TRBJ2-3,TGTGCCATCAGTGATGTTGGATTAGGAACAGATACGCAGTATTTT,CAISDVGLGTDTQYF
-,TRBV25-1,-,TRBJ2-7,TGTGCCAGCCGCGGAGGAGGGGACTACGAGCAGTACTTC,CASRGGGDYEQYF
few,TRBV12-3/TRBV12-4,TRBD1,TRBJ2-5,TGTGCCAGCAGCTCCTGGACAGGGCAGGAGACCCAGTACTTC,CASSSWTGQETQYF
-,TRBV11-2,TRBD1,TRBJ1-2,TGTGCCAGCAGCTTAGCGGGACAGCCCGCTAACTATGGCTACACCTTC,CASSLAGQPANYGYTF
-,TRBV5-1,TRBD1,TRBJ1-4,TGCGCCAGCAGCCCAAGGACAGGGGACGTCACAACTAATGAAAAACTGTTTTTT,CASSPRTGDVTTNEKLFF
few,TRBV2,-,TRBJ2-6,TGTGCCAGCAGTGAAAGGTTGAGGTTCTCTGGGGCCAACGTCCTGACTTTC,CASSERLRFSGANVLTF
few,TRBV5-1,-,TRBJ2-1,TGCGCCAGCAGCTCCCAGAATGGTGGGACGGCTGAGCAGTTCTTC,CASSSQNGGTAEQFF
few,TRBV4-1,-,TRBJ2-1,TGCGCCAGCAGCCATAAGGGCAGGGGCGCCTACAATGAGCAGTTCTTC,CASSHKGRGAYNEQFF
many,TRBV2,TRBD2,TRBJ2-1,TGTGCCAGCAGTGAGGGGTCTAGCGGATACAATGAGCAGTTCTTC,CASSEGSSGYNEQFF
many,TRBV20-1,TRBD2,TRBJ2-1,TGCAGTGCTAGAAGCCGGGACTACGTAAATGAGCAGTTCTTC,CSARSRDYVNEQFF
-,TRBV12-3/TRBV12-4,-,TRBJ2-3,TGTGCCAGCGGTTTACGACCCGAGGGCACAGATACGCAGTATTTT,CASGLRPEGTDTQYF
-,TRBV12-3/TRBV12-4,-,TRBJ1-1,TGTGCCAGCAGTTTCTGGAAACTGATGAACACTGAAGCTTTCTTT,CASSFWKLMNTEAFF
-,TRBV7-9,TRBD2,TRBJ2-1,TGTGCCAGCAGCTATATTAAACTAGCGGGACCAATCAATGAGCAGTTCTTC,CASSYIKLAGPINEQFF
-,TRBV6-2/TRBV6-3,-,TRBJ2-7,TGTGCCAGCAGTTACCCCTCAAGCGGGTATACCTCCTACGAGCAGTACTTC,CASSYPSSGYTSYEQYF
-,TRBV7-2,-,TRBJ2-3,TGTGCCAGCAGCTTATTCGGGGCCAGCACAGATACGCAGTATTTT,CASSLFGASTDTQYF
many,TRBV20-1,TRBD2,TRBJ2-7,TGCAGTGCTAGAGGGGCTAGCGGGGAAAATACCTACGAGCAGTACTTC,CSARGASGENTYEQYF
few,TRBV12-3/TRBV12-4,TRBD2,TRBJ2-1,TGTGCCAGCAGGGCATCGGGACTAGGGTCCTACAATGAGCAGTTCTTC,CASRASGLGSYNEQFF
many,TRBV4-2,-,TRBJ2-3,TGTGCCAGCAGCCAAGATCCACGCACAGATACGCAGTATTTT,CASSQDPRTDTQYF
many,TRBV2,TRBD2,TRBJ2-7,TGTGCCAGCAGTGCGGAGCGGGAGGCCTACGAGCAGTACTTC,CASSAEREAYEQYF
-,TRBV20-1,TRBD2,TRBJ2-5,TGCAGTGGAGCGGGGGGCGGAGAGACCCAGTACTTC,CSGAGGGETQYF
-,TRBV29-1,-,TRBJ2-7,TGCAGCGCCCGGAGGCTAGACGGGGAGCAGTACTTC,CSARRLDGEQYF
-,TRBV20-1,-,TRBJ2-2,TGCAGTGCTGGAGAGACGGGCGGGGAGCTGTTTTTT,CSAGETGGELFF
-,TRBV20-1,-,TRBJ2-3,TGCAGTGCTCTATGGTCGAGGACCTCGGGATTCACAGATACGCAGTATTTT,CSALWSRTSGFTDTQYF
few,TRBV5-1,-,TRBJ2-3,TGCGCCAGCAGCTTTTGGGGGGACACAGATACGCAGTATTTT,CASSFWGDTDTQYF
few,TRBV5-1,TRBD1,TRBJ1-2,TGCGCCAGCAGCACAGGACAGGGGGCGGATGGCTACACCTTC,CASSTGQGADGYTF
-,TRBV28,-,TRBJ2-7,TGTGCCAGCAGAGCAGGGCTCTACGAGCAGTACTTC,CASRAGLYEQYF
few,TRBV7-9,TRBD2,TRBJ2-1,TGTGCCAGCAGCTCCCGAGGACTAGCGGGGGGTGGTAATGAGCAGTTCTTC,CASSSRGLAGGGNEQFF
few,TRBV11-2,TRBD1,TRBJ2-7,TGTGCCAGCAGCTTAGTATTTGGACAGGGCTCCTACGAGCAGTACTTC,CASSLVFGQGSYEQYF
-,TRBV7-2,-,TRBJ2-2,TGTGCCAGCAGCTTAGTGATGGGGAACACCGGGGAGCTGTTTTTT,CASSLVMGNTGELFF
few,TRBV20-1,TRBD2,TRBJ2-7,TGCAGTGCTAGCCACCCGGGGGGGGACGAGCAGTACTTC,CSASHPGGDEQYF
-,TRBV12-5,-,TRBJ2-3,TGTGCTAGTGCGAACAGGGCGGCGGATACGCAGTATTTT,CASANRAADTQYF
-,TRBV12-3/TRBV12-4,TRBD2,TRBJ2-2,TGTGCCAGCAGCTTAACTAGCGGGGGCGGGGAGCTGTTTTTT,CASSLTSGGGELFF
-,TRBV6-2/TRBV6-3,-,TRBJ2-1,TGTGCCAGCAGTTACGTCGGAGGGGGCTTCAATGAGCAGTTCTTC,CASSYVGGGFNEQFF
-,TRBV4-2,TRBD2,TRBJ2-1,TGTGCCAGCAGCAAAGGGGCTAGCGGGGGGAGCTCCTACAATGAGCAGTTCTTC,CASSKGASGGSSYNEQFF
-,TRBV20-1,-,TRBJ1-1,TGCAGTGCTAGAGGCCCAGCGAACACTGAAGCTTTCTTT,CSARGPANTEAFF
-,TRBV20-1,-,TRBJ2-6,TGCAGTGCTAGTAACCCTGGGGGGCCCCACGGGGCCAACGTCCTGACTTTC,CSASNPGGPHGANVLTF
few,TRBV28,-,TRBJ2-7,TGTGCCAGCAGCGGAGAAGGGTACTACGAGCAGTACTTC,CASSGEGYYEQYF
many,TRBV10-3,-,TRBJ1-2,TGTGCCATCAGTGAAGAAGGGGCGGTAGGCTACACCTTC,CAISEEGAVGYTF
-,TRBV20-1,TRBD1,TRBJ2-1,TGCAGTGCTGCTCCCGGGACAGGGAATTACAATGAGCAGTTCTTC,CSAAPGTGNYNEQFF
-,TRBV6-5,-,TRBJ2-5,TGTGCCAGCAGTTACGCAAAGTGGACAGAGACCCAGTACTTC,CASSYAKWTETQYF
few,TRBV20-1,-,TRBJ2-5,TGCAGTGCTAAGGAGGGAGAGACCCAGTACTTC,CSAKEGETQYF
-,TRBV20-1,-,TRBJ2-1,TGCAGTGCCTCCAGGGGTAGGGTAGCCCGGGAGGCTGGTGAGCAGTTCTTC,CSASRGRVAREAGEQFF
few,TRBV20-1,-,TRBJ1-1,TGCAGTGCTAGCCAAGGTTCGGGCCCTGAAGCTTTCTTT,CSASQGSGPEAFF
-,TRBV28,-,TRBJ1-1,TGTGCCAGCAGTTTAGGACCAAACCTTGAAGCTTTCTTT,CASSLGPNLEAFF
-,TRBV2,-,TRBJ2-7,TGTGCCAGCAATAGGGGTAGGGACAACTCCTACGAGCAGTACTTC,CASNRGRDNSYEQYF
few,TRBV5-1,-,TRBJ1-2,TGCGCCAGCACGCCTATGTCAACACGAGATCATGGCTACACCTTC,CASTPMSTRDHGYTF
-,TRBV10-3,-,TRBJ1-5,TGTGCCATCAGTGAAGGGGAGAATCAGCCCCAGCATTTT,CAISEGENQPQHF
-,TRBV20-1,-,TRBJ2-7,TGCAGTGCTAGAGCGCAGACAGGCCTTCTCTACGAGCAGTACTTC,CSARAQTGLLYEQYF